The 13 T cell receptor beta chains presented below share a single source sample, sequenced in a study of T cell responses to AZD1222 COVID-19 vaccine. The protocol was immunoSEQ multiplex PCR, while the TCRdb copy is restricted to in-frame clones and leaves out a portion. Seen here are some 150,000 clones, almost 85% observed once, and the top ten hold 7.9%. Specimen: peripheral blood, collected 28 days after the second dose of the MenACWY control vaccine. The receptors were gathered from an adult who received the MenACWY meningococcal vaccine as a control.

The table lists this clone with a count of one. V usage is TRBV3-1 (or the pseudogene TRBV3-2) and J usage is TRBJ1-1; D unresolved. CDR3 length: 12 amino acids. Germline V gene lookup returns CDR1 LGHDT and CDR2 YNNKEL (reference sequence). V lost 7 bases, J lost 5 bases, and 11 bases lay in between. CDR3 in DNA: TGTGCCAGCACCACGTATGGTACTGAAGCTTTCTTT. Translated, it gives CASTTYGTEAFF.

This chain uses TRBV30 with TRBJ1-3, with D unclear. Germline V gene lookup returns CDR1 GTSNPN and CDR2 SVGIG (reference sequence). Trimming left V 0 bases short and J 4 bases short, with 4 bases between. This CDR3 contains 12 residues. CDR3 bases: TGTGCCTGGAGTGTGCGGGGAAACACCATATATTTT. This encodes CAWSVRGNTIYF.

Here the CDR3 reads CASSLTRDTQYF. Written as DNA, the CDR3 is TGTGCCAGCAGTTTAACGAGGGATACGCAGTATTTT. This chain connects TRBV28 to TRBJ2-3; D ambiguous. Per the germline V gene, CDR1 is MDHEN and CDR2 is SYDVKM. The CDR3 length is 12 residues. Deletions cut 2 bases from V and 6 bases from J, with 6 bases between.

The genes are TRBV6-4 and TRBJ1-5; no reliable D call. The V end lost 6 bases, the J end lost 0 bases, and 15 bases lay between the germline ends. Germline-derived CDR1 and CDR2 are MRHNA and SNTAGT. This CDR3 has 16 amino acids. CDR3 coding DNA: TGTGCCAGCAGCGCACCTTCCGTCCATAGCAATCAGCCCCAGCATTTT. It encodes CASSAPSVHSNQPQHF.

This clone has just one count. CDR3 loop: CASSDDRGTEKLFF. CDR3 in DNA: TGCGCCAGCAGCGACGACAGGGGAACGGAAAAACTGTTTTTT. This rearrangement joins TRBV5-1 to TRBJ1-4; 8 nucleotides match TRBD1. The CDR3 spans 14 residues. CDR1 and CDR2 (germline): SGHRS, YFSETQ. The V and J ends lost 4 bases and 8 bases, in that order; junction bases with no gene match: 7.

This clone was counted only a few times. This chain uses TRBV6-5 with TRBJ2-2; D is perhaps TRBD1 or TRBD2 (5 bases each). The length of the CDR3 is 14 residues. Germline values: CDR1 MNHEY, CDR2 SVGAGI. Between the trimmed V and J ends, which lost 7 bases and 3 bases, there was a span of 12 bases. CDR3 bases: TGTGCCAGCACCATCCGAGGGGACACCGGGGAGCTGTTTTTT. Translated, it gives CASTIRGDTGELFF.

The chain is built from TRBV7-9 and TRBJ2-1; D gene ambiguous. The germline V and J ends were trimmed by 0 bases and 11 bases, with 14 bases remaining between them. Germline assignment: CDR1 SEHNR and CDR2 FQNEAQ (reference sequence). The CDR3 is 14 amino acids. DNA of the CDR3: TGTGCCAGCAGCTTAGCTCCTTCACTTGCGAAGCAGTTCTTC. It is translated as CASSLAPSLAKQFF.

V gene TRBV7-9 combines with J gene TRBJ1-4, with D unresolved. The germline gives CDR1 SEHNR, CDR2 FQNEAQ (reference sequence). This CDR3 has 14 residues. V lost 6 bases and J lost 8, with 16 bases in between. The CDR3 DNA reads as TGTGCCAGCAGGCCCTCGAGGCCCGGCGAAAAACTGTTTTTT. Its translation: CASRPSRPGEKLFF.

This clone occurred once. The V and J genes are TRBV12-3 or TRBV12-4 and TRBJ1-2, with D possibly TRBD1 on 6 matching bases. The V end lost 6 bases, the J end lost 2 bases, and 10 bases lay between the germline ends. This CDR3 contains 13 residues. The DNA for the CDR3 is TGTGCCAGCAGACGACAGGCAAACTATGGCTACACCTTC. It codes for CASRRQANYGYTF.

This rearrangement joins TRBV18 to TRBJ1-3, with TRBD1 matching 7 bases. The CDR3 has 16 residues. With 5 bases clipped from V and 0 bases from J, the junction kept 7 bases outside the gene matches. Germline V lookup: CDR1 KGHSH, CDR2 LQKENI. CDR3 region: CASSFGTADSGNTIYF. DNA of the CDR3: TGTGCCAGCTCATTCGGGACAGCTGACTCTGGAAACACCATATATTTT.

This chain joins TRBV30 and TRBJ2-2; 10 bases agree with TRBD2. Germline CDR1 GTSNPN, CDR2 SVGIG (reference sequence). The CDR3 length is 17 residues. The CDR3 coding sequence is TGTGCTCCTAAAATTAGCGGGGGGTTGACGAACACCGGGGAGCTGTTTTTT. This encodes CAPKISGGLTNTGELFF.

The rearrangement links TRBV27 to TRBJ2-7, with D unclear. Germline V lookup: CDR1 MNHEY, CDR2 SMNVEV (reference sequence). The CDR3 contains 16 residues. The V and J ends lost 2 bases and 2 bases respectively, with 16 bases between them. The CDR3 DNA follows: TGTGCCAGCAGTTTAGGGCGCGAAGGACCCACCTACGAGCAGTACTTC. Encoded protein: CASSLGREGPTYEQYF.

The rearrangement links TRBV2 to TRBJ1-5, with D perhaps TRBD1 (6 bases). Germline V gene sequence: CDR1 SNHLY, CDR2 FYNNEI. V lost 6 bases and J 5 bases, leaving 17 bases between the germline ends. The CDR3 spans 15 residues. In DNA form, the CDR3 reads TGTGCCAGCAGGGAGGACCCGGGGGGCGATCAGCCCCAGCATTTT. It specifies CASREDPGGDQPQHF.